The 14 T cell receptor beta chains given below trace back to one sample, sequenced in a study of CD8+ T cells in alopecia areata. Stated treatment: oral pan-JAK inhibitor, 5-10 mg twice daily. RNA was isolated and reverse transcribed to cDNA, the sequencing template. Here immunoSEQ multiplex PCR was the method, and the copy in TCRdb shows in-frame clones only, minus some. The sample has some 200,000 clones, roughly 64% seen once. The sample here was CD4+ T cells sorted from blood, taken at week 24, from a patient treated with tofacitinib. Receptors were obtained from a human donor with alopecia areata.

V and J are TRBV15 and TRBJ2-3; D not certain. The V and J ends lost 0 bases and 9 bases respectively, with 16 bases between them. This CDR3 has 15 amino acids. Per germline, CDR1 LNHNV and CDR2 YYDKDF (reference sequence). In DNA form, the CDR3 reads TGTGCCACCAGCAGAGATAACGGTGGGTCTGAGACGCAGTATTTT. Translation: CATSRDNGGSETQYF. The whole variable domain, filled in from reference TRBV15 and TRBJ2-3, reads DAMVIQNPRYQVTQFGKPVTLSCSQTLNHNVMYWYQQKSSQAPKLLFHYYDKDFNNEADTPDNFQSRRPNTSFCFLDIRSPGLGDTAMYLCATSRDNGGSETQYFGPGTRLTVL.

The CDR3 nucleotides are TGTGCCAGCAGCCAAGATTTGAACACAGATACGCAGTATTTT. Translating it yields CASSQDLNTDTQYF. This chain uses TRBV14 with TRBJ2-3, with D uncertain. The CDR3 is 14 residues long. Trimming took 0 bases from V and 2 from J, leaving 6 bases between them. Looked up from germline, CDR1 is SGHDN and CDR2 is FVKESK.

The chain combines TRBV19 with TRBJ2-2, with 8 bases matching TRBD1. The V gene end was trimmed by 6 bases and the J gene end by 2 bases; junction bases not matched to a gene: 5. This CDR3 comprises 15 residues. The V gene's germline CDR1 is LNHDA and CDR2 SQIVND (reference sequence). The CDR3 bases are TGTGCCAGTAGGGATGCAGGGGGCAACACCGGGGAGCTGTTTTTT. This codes for CASRDAGGNTGELFF.

The chain has TRBV29-1 and TRBJ2-7, with 9 positions matching TRBD2. CDR3 length: 15 amino acids. Germline values: CDR1 SQVTM, CDR2 ANQGSEA. Trimming at V came to 0 bases and at J to 2 bases, leaving 5 bases not matched to a gene. The CDR3 spells CSVEDRLAGTYEQYF. The CDR3 DNA is TGCAGCGTTGAAGATCGCCTAGCGGGGACCTACGAGCAGTACTTC.

This clone appeared once. This chain uses TRBV5-4 with TRBJ2-7; D may correspond to TRBD1 or TRBD2 (5 bases each). Germline CDR1 and CDR2: SGHNT and YYREEE (reference sequence). The CDR3 totals 16 residues. Trimming removed 0 bases at V and 4 bases at J, with 17 bases between. The CDR3 sequence is CASSLASSGPGYEQYF. The CDR3 DNA reads TGTGCCAGCAGCTTGGCCTCTTCGGGGCCAGGGTACGAGCAGTACTTC.

The chain recombines TRBV7-2 with TRBJ2-5; D is ambiguous. The CDR3 loop spans 13 amino acids. V lost 5 bases, J lost 5 bases, and 12 bases lay in between. Per the germline V gene, CDR1 is SGHTA and CDR2 is FQGNSA. The CDR3 sequence: CASSESGFETQYF. CDR3 DNA: TGTGCCAGCAGCGAAAGTGGTTTCGAGACCCAGTACTTC.

The chain carries TRBV4-1 and TRBJ2-5; D is unresolved. Germline loops: CDR1 MGHRA, CDR2 YSYEKL. The CDR3 sequence is 18 residues long. Trimming shortened V by 4 bases and J by 1 base, and 22 bases separated the two germline ends. The CDR3 spells CASSLIGRTVGSQETQYF. The DNA for the CDR3 is TGCGCCAGCAGCCTCATCGGGCGGACGGTGGGGTCCCAAGAGACCCAGTACTTC.

CDR3 DNA sequence: TGTGCCAGCAGCTTAGATGGGACAGGGATCTACGAGCAGTACTTC. Amino acids: CASSLDGTGIYEQYF. The rearrangement links TRBV7-2 to TRBJ2-7; 9 positions agree with TRBD1. The CDR3 has 15 residues. Germline lookup yields CDR1 SGHTA and CDR2 FQGNSA. V trimming: 1 base; J trimming: 3 bases; junction bases outside the gene matches: 4.

This clone has a single count. This chain connects TRBV28 to TRBJ1-2; D possibly corresponds to TRBD1 (6 bases). There are 15 residues in the CDR3. Germline CDR1 MDHEN, CDR2 SYDVKM. V was pared by 2 bases and J by 0 bases, with 10 bases between. The CDR3 reads CASSLAAGANYGYTF. In DNA, the CDR3 is TGTGCCAGCAGTTTAGCGGCAGGGGCTAACTATGGCTACACCTTC.

This clone was seen a few times. V and J are TRBV6-1 and TRBJ2-1, with 10 bases lining up with TRBD2. The germline CDR1 and CDR2 sequences are MNHNS and SASEGT. V shed 10 bases, J shed 8 bases, and the junction held 11 bases outside the gene matches. The CDR3 totals 14 residues. CDR3 nucleotide sequence: TGTGCCACCACACCGGGACTAGCGAGCGATGAGCAGTTCTTC. Its protein product is CATTPGLASDEQFF.

This clone was picked up a small number of times. The chain has TRBV6-1 and TRBJ1-2; a possible D gene is TRBD1 (6 bases). The V end was cut by 6 bases, the J end by 5 bases, with 13 bases between. The V gene's germline CDR1 is MNHNS and CDR2 SASEGT. The CDR3 covers 13 residues. Here the CDR3 DNA reads TGTGCCAGCAGCCCACAGGGTCAGTATGGCTACACCTTC. It encodes CASSPQGQYGYTF.

This clone occurred once. J is TRBJ2-7 and V is TRBV5-1, with TRBD1 matching over 7 bases. This CDR3 is 15 amino acids long. CDR1 and CDR2 (germline): SGHRS, YFSETQ. V trimming: 2 bases; J trimming: 4 bases; junction bases outside the gene matches: 9. This CDR3 is CASSLEGAEPYEQYF. CDR3 nucleotide sequence: TGCGCCAGCAGCTTAGAGGGGGCAGAACCTTACGAGCAGTACTTC.

V is TRBV15 and J is TRBJ2-7, with D possibly TRBD2 on 6 matching bases. The CDR3 contains 13 residues. Trimming stripped 1 base from V and 5 bases from J, with 9 bases between. CDR1 is LNHNV, CDR2 YYDKDF, per germline (reference sequence). As DNA, the CDR3 is TGTGCCACCAGCAGAGTGCGGGGAAACGAGCAGTACTTC. It encodes CATSRVRGNEQYF.

Remarks on this clone: The identical CDR3 is also encoded by other nucleotide sequences in the sample. The V gene is TRBV27, the J gene TRBJ2-7, with 8 nucleotides matching TRBD1. The V segment lost 5 bases and the J segment 3 bases; nucleotides outside the gene matches: 6. Germline V gives CDR1 MNHEY, CDR2 SMNVEV (reference sequence). The CDR3 extends over 14 amino acids. The CDR3 sequence is CASSLGQGLYEQYF. Here the CDR3 DNA reads TGTGCCAGCAGTCTCGGACAGGGCCTCTACGAGCAGTACTTC.